Described below is a single T cell receptor beta chain sequence and its context. It has no known antigen specificity. No base quality values were provided; no much bigger clone lies one nucleotide off. The sample's time point label, decoded: after dendritic cell vaccination, including at tumor progression/relapse. Patients were selected on the basis of adequate residual fresh-frozen tumor tissue and more than two years of available survival data. Although molecular status otherwise differed among the glioblastoma patients, no patient had an isocitrate dehydrogenase mutation. PBMC were collected before vaccination, two weeks after the third vaccination, and at tumor progression if tumor progression occurred. The Qiagen DNeasy Blood extraction Kit was used for extraction of genomic DNA. This sample was taken from a study of glioma-infiltrating T cells after dendritic cell vaccination (dated by TCRdb to the mid-2010s). Background on the whole study: The cohort comprised about 15 glioblastoma patients from Phase I and II dendritic cell vaccination trials, 9 newly diagnosed and 6 with recurrent disease. The vaccine consisted of monocyte-derived dendritic cells cultured approximately 7 days with IL-4 and GM-CSF, then pulsed overnight with autologous tumor lysate. Survival after dendritic cell vaccination was correlated with TCR sequencing metrics, such as TIL content and the overlap between tumor and blood repertoires. Autologous tumor lysate-pulsed dendritic cell vaccination was administered to the patients between about 2002 and 2012. Tumor-infiltrating lymphocyte content was quantified and tumor and blood repertoires were compared in dendritic cell-vaccinated glioblastoma patients by deep sequencing of TCR beta CDR3 regions. Each patient got three intradermal injections of the dendritic cell vaccine, spaced at biweekly intervals, in the arm below the axilla. Points the paper makes about the study in general: After dendritic cell vaccination, a higher estimated pretreatment TIL content predicted longer time to progression and overall survival. No direct relationship between TCR clonality and survival was found, suggesting that a diverse polyclonal response may matter. The TCR overlap response model with three groups was called speculative and said to need prospective validation. The cohort was small and heterogeneous, few patients had complete blood and tumor sets, and even fewer had initial-recurrent tumor pairs.

Using the immunoSEQ assay, TCRB CDR3 regions were amplified from roughly 2.1 micrograms of genomic DNA, or from all available DNA when less than that was on hand. The multiplex PCR relied on 60 forward primers for TCR V beta segments and 13 reverse primers for J beta segments. Synthetic control templates were spiked into each sample at limiting dilution to estimate reads per starting template. The Illumina HiSeq System generated 87 bp sequencing reads. The original pipeline was this. PCR and sequencing errors were removed by a nearest neighbor algorithm that merged closely related sequences. TCR overlap was measured as the percentage of unique tumor TCR beta sequences that were also present in the peripheral blood of the same patient. TCRdb holds this immuneACCESS table with in-frame rearrangements only. Some clones are missing; in checked studies, unresolved V genes explain under half, and the rest has no known cause. The V and J calls and the clone size are those of that table, but D and trimming were determined from the DNA. Here the sample has some 90,000 clones; roughly four fifths occur a single time. The ten largest account for approximately 2.1% of the sample.

Trimmed from V: 5 bases; trimmed from J: 1 base; junction bases lacking a gene match: 0. Per the germline V gene (reference sequence), PRHDT is the CDR1 and FYEKMQ is the CDR2. The CDR3 runs 14 residues from the cysteine to the phenylalanine. Only the CDR3 portion is preserved as DNA: 42 bases, with reading frame beginning at the first base. The receptor comes from a human donor with glioblastoma. The sample consisted of blood, taken after dendritic cell vaccination. The V and J genes are TRBV13 and TRBJ1-4, with 8 middle bases fitting TRBD1. CDR3 protein: CASSDRGTNEKLFF. The base sequence is TGTGCCAGCAGCGACAGGGGAACTAATGAAAAACTGTTTTTT.